This T cell receptor (beta chain) was recorded in a study of shared clonotypes between healthy human individuals. Concerning this clone itself: Its specificity is unknown.

Points from the study as a whole: Estimated richness values were generally larger in naive subsets than in memory subsets. Non-shared clonotypes were found to have lower generation probabilities than the clonotypes that were shared by all four of the sorted-subset donors. Clonotype sharing levels among donors were expected to vary with sequencing depth.

Terminally differentiated effector memory CD45RA+ cells were excluded by CCR7 positive selection of CD45RO-negative cells. Healthy adults negative for HIV, lacking recent acute infections or vaccinations, served as donors. The data were produced by immunoSEQ multiplex PCR, yet TCRdb's version contains in-frame clones alone and is incomplete. This repertoire shows about 2.1 million clones, 85% to 95% found once; its top ten account for 1.5% to 2%. The germline V and J ends were trimmed by 8 bases and 0 bases, with 14 bases remaining between them. The length of the CDR3 is 15 residues. The germline CDR1 and CDR2 sequences are MNHEY and SMNVEV (reference sequence).

The specimen sequenced was naive CD8+ T cells from PBMCs. The chain uses TRBV27 and TRBJ1-3; D unclear. This sequence originates from a man between 18 and 29 years old in good health. Some clones in this sample may be carry-over from other donors' samples. CDR3 nucleotides: TGTGCCAGCTCTGAGTATGGGAACTCTGGAAACACCATATATTTT. This gives the protein CASSEYGNSGNTIYF.